These T cell receptor beta chains were read from a single sample in a study of graft-versus-host responses after intestinal transplantation. Profiling relied on immunoSEQ multiplex PCR, and the TCRdb table lists in-frame clones only, not all of them. Of under 20,000 clones in the sample, roughly 82% are singletons; the top ten hold less than 2%. The input for sequencing was PBMCs, taken 14 days after transplant. These receptors were collected from a human patient who received an intestinal transplant, so some T cells may come from the graft donor. CDR3s include the opening cysteine and the closing phenylalanine or tryptophan. D genes are given only for firm matches. For some rows the clone size is stated as once, few or many, or as a class when expanded; others skip it.

TRBV19	NA	TRBJ2-3	TRBD2	CASRTSGGAYTQYF	TGTGCCAGCAGGACTAGCGGGGGGGCTTATACGCAGTATTTT
TRBV18	NA	TRBJ1-4	NA	CASSPQSATNEKLFF	TGTGCCAGCTCACCCCAAAGCGCAACTAATGAAAAACTGTTTTTT
TRBV5-1	NA	TRBJ1-2	NA	CASSPSRAGAVYGYTF	TGCGCCAGCAGCCCCAGCCGGGCAGGGGCCGTCTATGGCTACACCTTC
TRBV10-3	NA	TRBJ1-3	NA	CAIWAISGNTIYF	TGTGCCATCTGGGCCATCTCTGGAAACACCATATATTTT
TRBV28	NA	TRBJ1-5	NA	CAASTPGGSNQPQHF	TGTGCCGCCTCCACACCGGGGGGCTCAAATCAGCCCCAGCATTTT
TRBV5-1	NA	TRBJ2-3	TRBD2	CASSLELAGTGTDTQYF	TGCGCCAGCAGCTTGGAGTTAGCGGGTACGGGCACAGATACGCAGTATTTT
TRBV12-5	once	TRBJ2-2	TRBD1	CASAFGTGANTGELFF	TGTGCTAGTGCTTTCGGGACAGGAGCGAACACCGGGGAGCTGTTTTTT
TRBV27	NA	TRBJ1-2	NA	CASSPLPGLLYGYTF	TGTGCCAGCAGTCCACTCCCGGGTCTCCTTTATGGCTACACCTTC
TRBV2	few	TRBJ2-7	NA	CASSDKAPFDEQYF	TGTGCCAGCAGCGACAAGGCGCCCTTCGACGAGCAGTACTTC
TRBV10-2	few	TRBJ2-7	NA	CASSESGLSYEQYF	TGCGCCAGCAGTGAGTCGGGACTCTCCTACGAGCAGTACTTC
TRBV6-5	NA	TRBJ2-5	NA	CASSLMGYQETQYF	TGTGCCAGCAGTCTTATGGGGTACCAAGAGACCCAGTACTTC
TRBV2	NA	TRBJ1-2	NA	CASSDKVSPNYGYTF	TGTGCCAGCAGTGATAAGGTATCTCCTAACTATGGCTACACCTTC
TRBV6-5	few	TRBJ2-3	TRBD2	CASSASGGAGDTQYF	TGTGCCAGCAGTGCCTCCGGGGGGGCCGGGGATACGCAGTATTTT
TRBV7-3	NA	TRBJ2-7	NA	CASSPRPSYEQYF	TGTGCCAGCAGCCCACGGCCCTCCTACGAGCAGTACTTC
TRBV4-1	NA	TRBJ2-7	TRBD1	CASSHPGTGYEQYF	TGCGCCAGCAGCCATCCCGGGACAGGGTACGAGCAGTACTTC
TRBV25-1	NA	TRBJ1-3	TRBD1	CASSDLLRDRGNTIYF	TGTGCCAGCAGTGACTTACTCCGGGACAGGGGAAACACCATATATTTT
TRBV2	NA	TRBJ2-5	TRBD1	CASSRTGGETQYF	TGTGCCAGCAGCCGAACAGGGGGGGAGACCCAGTACTTC
TRBV2	NA	TRBJ2-3	TRBD2	CASSDPHTGTSGGSTDTQYF	TGTGCCAGCAGTGACCCCCACACAGGGACTAGCGGGGGTAGCACAGATACGCAGTATTTT
TRBV10-1	NA	TRBJ2-3	NA	CASSATDTQYF	TGCGCCAGCAGTGCCACAGATACGCAGTATTTT
TRBV7-9	NA	TRBJ2-7	NA	CASSIAGSYEQYF	TGTGCCAGCAGTATCGCAGGGTCCTACGAGCAGTACTTC
TRBV9	NA	TRBJ1-2	TRBD1	CASSVYGTGSSYTF	TGTGCCAGCAGCGTATATGGGACAGGGTCGAGCTACACCTTC
TRBV6-5	NA	TRBJ1-6	TRBD1	CASRWTGGNSPLHF	TGTGCCAGCAGGTGGACAGGGGGGAATTCACCCCTCCACTTT